The T cell receptor (beta chain) described here comes from a study of blood T cell repertoires in COVID-19. Study context: The samples span acute and convalescent COVID-19 from the United States, Italy and Spain. T cells, B-cell-depleted T cells, or PBMCs supplied cDNA or gDNA.

Germline V gene data show CDR1 as MGHRA and CDR2 as YSYEKL. CDR3 length: 15 amino acids. V was clipped by 0 bases and J by 12 bases; unmatched bases: 8. Original data processing: From reference gene primer amplification, estimates of nucleated cell counts were derived. Method: immunoSEQ multiplex PCR; TCRdb's copy keeps in-frame clones and lacks some. Clonal size and the V and J genes are those of that table, whereas D and trimming came from the DNA. The top ten hold about 4% of the sample, which has about 120,000 clones, around 80% seen once. Sequencing was done on a sample of peripheral blood. The receptor was derived from a woman aged 50 to 60 with acute or convalescent COVID-19. This sequence joins TRBV4-1 and TRBJ2-1, with 10 bases matching TRBD2. Here the CDR3 DNA reads TGCGCCAGCAGCCAAGATCCTAGCGGGAGTTTCAGGCAGTTCTTC. This sequence encodes CASSQDPSGSFRQFF.